This T cell receptor (beta chain) came from a study of spatial heterogeneity in lung cancer. In the library, each TCR cDNA molecule bore its own unique molecular identifier. TCRdb independently ran MiXCR on the 5' RACE reads; one entry per CDR3 protein. Of 95,000 to 120,000 distinct CDR3 sequences listed, 11% are singletons. Notes on the study in general: Blood contained ubiquitous expanded tumor TCRs more at resection than at follow-up.

The V and J ends lost 3 bases and 0 bases, in that order; junction bases with no gene match: 10. The CDR3 loop spans 18 amino acids. This clonotype was seen only a few times. The antigen is unknown. Time point: blood at routine non-recurrence follow-up after resection. The sequenced material consisted of unsorted whole RNA from tumor, nontumor lung or frozen PBMC. The TCR originated in a female donor with early-stage non-small cell lung cancer. Material: PBMCs, obtained at follow-up. V gene TRBV12-3 or TRBV12-4 combines with J gene TRBJ2-4, with 8 bases fitting TRBD2. CDR3 sequence reads: CASSFRNSGVIAKNIQYF. CDR3 DNA: TGTGCCAGCAGTTTTAGGAATAGCGGGGTTATAGCCAAAAACATTCAGTACTTC.